The 20 T cell receptor beta chains below were found in one sample sequenced in a study of T cells after yellow fever vaccination. TCRdb fed the 5' RACE reads into MiXCR, producing one record per CDR3 protein. The sample yields 250,000 to 400,000 distinct CDR3 sequences, approximately 4% seen once. The sample consisted of PBMCs, taken 15 days after the yellow fever booster vaccination. All receptors come from a man in his late teens or twenties who received the YFV17D yellow fever vaccine.

This clonotype was seen a few times. At one of its ends the junction is not consistent with the germline gene, which may arise from a read error. V usage is TRBV5-6 and J usage is TRBJ2-7; TRBD2 might be the D (6 bases). The germline V gene has CDR1 SGHDT and CDR2 YYEEEE. This CDR3 is 14 amino acids long. DNA of the CDR3: TGTGCCAGCACCTTGGAGGGTTCGAACTACGAGCAGTACTTC. Translated, it gives CASTLEGSNYEQYF.

This clonotype has a count of ten or more. This chain joins TRBV27 and TRBJ2-7; 7 bases agree with TRBD1. CDR1 is MNHEY and CDR2 is SMNVEV in the germline V gene (reference sequence). The CDR3 consists of 14 residues. Trimming removed 9 bases from V and 1 base from J; junction bases left unmatched: 9. CDR3 sequence: CARIPRGWSYEQYV. Written as DNA, the CDR3 is TGTGCCAGGATTCCCAGGGGGTGGTCCTACGAGCAGTACGTC.

The V gene is TRBV4-2, the J gene TRBJ2-2; TRBD1 is a possible D gene (6 bases). Looked up from germline, CDR1 is LGHNA and CDR2 is YNFKEQ. The CDR3 contains 17 residues. Deletions cut 3 bases from V and 4 bases from J, with 18 bases between. This CDR3 is CASSQGAGTRITGELFF. CDR3 DNA: TGTGCCAGCAGCCAGGGGGCCGGGACACGGATCACCGGGGAGCTGTTTTTT.

This clonotype was recorded many times. The rearrangement links TRBV28 to TRBJ1-1, with 7 bases fitting TRBD1. This CDR3 is 16 amino acids long. With 3 bases clipped from V and 0 bases from J, the junction kept 7 bases outside the gene matches. CDR1 and CDR2 (germline): MDHEN, SYDVKM. Here the CDR3 DNA reads TGTGCCAGCAGTTTCCCCACCGGGACAGTGAACACTGAAGCTTTCTTT. It translates to CASSFPTGTVNTEAFF.

Only a few counts were recorded for this clonotype. The chain recombines TRBV29-1 with TRBJ1-3; no definite D call. The CDR3 spans 12 residues. V was trimmed by 4 bases and J by 2 bases, leaving 6 bases between them. The germline V gene has CDR1 SQVTM and CDR2 ANQGSEA. The CDR3 DNA reads TGCAGCGTTGCTTGGACTGGAAACACCATATATTTT. Translated, it gives CSVAWTGNTIYF. The full variable domain, rest sourced from reference TRBV29-1 and TRBJ1-3, is SAVISQKPSRDICQRGTSLTIQCQVDSQVTMMFWYRQQPGQSLTLIATANQGSEATYESGFVIDKFPISRPNLTFSTLTVSNMSPEDSSIYLCSVAWTGNTIYFGEGSWLTVV.

There are a few counts of this clonotype. The chain joins TRBV12-3 or TRBV12-4 to TRBJ1-2; a weak D match, TRBD1 (5 bases). V lost 3 bases, J lost 8 bases, and 13 bases lay in between. This CDR3 spans 13 amino acids. The CDR3 here is CASSFNQGGGYTF. The CDR3 region has the DNA TGTGCCAGCAGTTTCAATCAGGGCGGGGGCTACACCTTC.

This clonotype was seen many times. The chain carries TRBV7-2 and TRBJ2-5; 8 positions match TRBD2. Germline CDR1 and CDR2: SGHTA and FQGNSA. This CDR3 region has 15 residues. The J segment lost 5 bases and the V segment lost 1 base, leaving 6 bases of the junction unmatched. Here the CDR3 reads CASSLVSGGGETQYF. In DNA, the CDR3 is TGTGCCAGCAGCTTAGTAAGCGGGGGTGGGGAGACCCAGTACTTC.

This clonotype was observed a few times. This chain connects TRBV30 to TRBJ1-1; D is unclear. Trimming left V 2 bases short and J 6 bases short, with 10 bases between. The CDR3 runs to 12 residues. Germline V gene lookup returns CDR1 GTSNPN and CDR2 SVGIG (reference sequence). CDR3: CAWSPGTAEAFF. CDR3 nucleotide sequence: TGTGCCTGGAGTCCCGGAACGGCTGAAGCTTTCTTT.

This clonotype was detected ten times or more. The chain is built from TRBV9 and TRBJ2-5; possibly TRBD2 for D (6 bases). CDR1 is SGDLS, CDR2 YYNGEE, per germline. This CDR3 has 14 residues. Trimming left V 3 bases short and J 1 base short, with 10 bases between. CDR3 coding DNA: TGTGCCAGCAGCGCAGGGACTCGCCAAGAGACCCAGTACTTC. Its protein product is CASSAGTRQETQYF.

This clonotype was detected ten times or more. The V call is TRBV6-1, the J call TRBJ2-1; no clear D gene. V was shortened by 6 bases and J by 4 bases, with 10 bases between the two germline ends. This CDR3 contains 13 residues. Looked up from germline, CDR1 is MNHNS and CDR2 is SASEGT. The CDR3 coding sequence is TGTGCCAGCAGAGACCGAACATACAATGAGCAGTTCTTC. Its translation is CASRDRTYNEQFF.

This clonotype was recorded many times. The chain couples TRBV12-3 or TRBV12-4 to TRBJ2-3, with D maybe TRBD2 (6 bases). The CDR3 sequence is 16 residues long. V was pared by 6 bases and J by 2 bases, with 18 bases between. CDR3 sequence: CASSRGGKGYTDTQYF. The CDR3 DNA follows: TGTGCCAGCAGCCGAGGAGGGAAAGGGTACACAGATACGCAGTATTTT.

This clonotype has just a few counts. V usage is TRBV28 and J usage is TRBJ2-3, with 10 bases aligning to TRBD2. Germline V gives CDR1 MDHEN, CDR2 SYDVKM. CDR3 length equals 20 residues. Trimming cost V 2 bases and J 3 bases; bases outside gene matches: 17. The CDR3 DNA reads TGTGCCAGCAGTTTAGCCATGAGGGCTAGCGGGGGCCGGGGAACAGATACGCAGTATTTT. It yields the protein CASSLAMRASGGRGTDTQYF.

The table lists this clonotype with many counts. The chain uses TRBV7-3 and TRBJ1-1; D may be TRBD1 (6 bases). V was shortened by 5 bases and J by 0 bases, with 10 bases between the two germline ends. CDR3 length equals 14 residues. Germline values: CDR1 SGHTA, CDR2 FQGTGA. CDR3 protein: CASSQDSLNTEAFF. CDR3 nucleotides: TGTGCCAGCAGCCAGGACAGCTTGAACACTGAAGCTTTCTTT.

This clonotype appeared a few times. V usage is TRBV2 and J usage is TRBJ2-1, with no clear D. The CDR3 has 15 amino acids. Germline lookup yields CDR1 SNHLY and CDR2 FYNNEI. Trimming stripped 4 bases from V and 1 base from J, with 11 bases between. CDR3 coding DNA: TGTGCCAGCAGTGGCCTTAGAGGTTCCTACAATGAGCAGTTCTTC. It translates to CASSGLRGSYNEQFF.

This clonotype was found many times. This chain connects TRBV27 to TRBJ1-2, with D unclear. The CDR3 extends over 13 amino acids. The V gene lost 3 bases and the J gene lost 2 bases, with 7 bases spanning the gap. Germline V CDR1 and CDR2: MNHEY, SMNVEV (reference sequence). CDR3 region: CASSLDRNYGYTF. The CDR3 DNA reads as TGTGCCAGCAGTTTGGACCGGAACTATGGCTACACCTTC.

This clonotype was observed a handful of times. The CDR3 sequence is CASSYGGQANYGYTF. The CDR3 DNA follows: TGTGCCAGCAGTTACGGGGGACAAGCTAACTATGGCTACACCTTC. The rearrangement joins TRBV6-6 to TRBJ1-2; possible D gene TRBD1, 6 bases. V gave up 2 bases and J gave up 0 bases, with 10 bases separating them. CDR3 length: 15 residues. CDR1 is MNHNY, CDR2 SVGAGI, per germline (reference sequence).

This clonotype was picked up a small number of times. The CDR3 protein is CASSRGGATVYNEQFF. The CDR3, as DNA: TGTGCCAGCAGCCGCGGGGGTGCTACCGTATACAATGAGCAGTTCTTC. The V gene is TRBV11-1, the J gene TRBJ2-1, with 7 positions matching TRBD2. This CDR3 contains 16 residues. V was clipped by 5 bases and J by 4 bases; unmatched bases: 11. CDR1 SGHAT and CDR2 FQDESV come from the germline V gene (reference sequence).

In DNA, the CDR3 is TGTGCCAGCTCCCTTCAGGGGGGACAAACCAATCAGCCCCAGCATTTT. As protein: CASSLQGGQTNQPQHF. V is TRBV18 and J is TRBJ1-5; 7 positions match TRBD1. The CDR3 has 16 amino acids. The germline gives CDR1 KGHSH, CDR2 LQKENI. Trimming took 6 bases from V and 3 from J; bases not matched to a gene: 11.

This clonotype was picked up many times. This chain connects TRBV29-1 to TRBJ1-1, with 7 bases that match TRBD1. CDR1 and CDR2 (germline): SQVTM, ANQGSEA. The V segment lost 6 bases and the J segment 3 bases; nucleotides outside the gene matches: 10. The CDR3 loop spans 14 amino acids. CDR3 coding DNA: TGCAGCGTACAGCAAGACAGGGTTTACACTGAAGCTTTCTTT. Protein product: CSVQQDRVYTEAFF.

The CDR3: CSARQNYEKLFF. For the CDR3, the DNA is TGCAGTGCTAGACAGAACTATGAAAAACTGTTTTTT. V is TRBV20-1 and J is TRBJ1-4; D unclear. The CDR3 runs 12 residues. From germline, CDR1 is DFQATT and CDR2 SNEGSKA (reference sequence). Trimming shortened V by 2 bases and J by 6 bases, and 7 bases separated the two germline ends.